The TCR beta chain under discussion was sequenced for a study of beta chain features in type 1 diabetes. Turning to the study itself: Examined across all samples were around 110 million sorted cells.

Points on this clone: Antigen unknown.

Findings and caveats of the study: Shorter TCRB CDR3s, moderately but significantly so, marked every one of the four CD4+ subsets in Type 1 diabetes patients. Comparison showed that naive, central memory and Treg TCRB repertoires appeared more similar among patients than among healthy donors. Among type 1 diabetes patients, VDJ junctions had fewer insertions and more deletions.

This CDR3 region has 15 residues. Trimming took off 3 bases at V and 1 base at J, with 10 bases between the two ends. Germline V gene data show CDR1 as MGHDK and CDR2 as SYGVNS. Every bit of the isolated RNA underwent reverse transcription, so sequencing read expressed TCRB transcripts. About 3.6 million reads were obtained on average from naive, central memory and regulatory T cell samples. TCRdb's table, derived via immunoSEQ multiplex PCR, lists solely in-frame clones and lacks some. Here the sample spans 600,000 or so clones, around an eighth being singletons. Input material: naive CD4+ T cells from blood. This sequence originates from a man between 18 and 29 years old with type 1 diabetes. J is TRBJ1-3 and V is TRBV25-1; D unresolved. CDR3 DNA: TGTGCCAGCAGTGATTTTCGACCGTCTGGAAACACCATATATTTT. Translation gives CASSDFRPSGNTIYF. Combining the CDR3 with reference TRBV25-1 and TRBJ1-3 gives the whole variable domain EADIYQTPRYLVIGTGKKITLECSQTMGHDKMYWYQQDPGMELHLIHYSYGVNSTEKGDLSSESTVSRIRTEHFPLTLESARPSHTSQYLCASSDFRPSGNTIYFGEGSWLTVV.